In this sample, the clone carrying this TCR beta chain turned up many times. There are 16 residues in the CDR3. V shed 0 bases and J shed 1 base, with 11 bases lying between them. CDR1 is SGDLS and CDR2 is YYNGEE in the germline V gene. Every isolated RNA sample was fully reverse transcribed, so sequencing captured expressed TCRB transcripts. Assay used: immunoSEQ multiplex PCR; TCRdb lists only in-frame clones, some missing. The sample shows about 150,000 clones, approximately 12% of them seen only once. The data were taken from a study of beta chain features in type 1 diabetes. The origin of this receptor is a man aged 18-30 years in good health. The genes are TRBV9 and TRBJ2-4; the D gene is possibly TRBD1 (5 bases). Sequenced material: central memory CD4+ T cells from blood. The CDR3 DNA reads TGTGCCAGCAGCGTAGGGGGCGATCGGGCCAAAAACATTCAGTACTTC. Its protein is CASSVGGDRAKNIQYF.